In this sample, the clone carrying this T cell receptor (beta chain) turned up many times. No antigen is known for it. TCRdb redid the calling of the RT-PCR reads with MiXCR, one entry per CDR3 protein. The sample lists under 550,000 distinct CDR3 sequences; roughly 7.6% were seen once. The CDR3 consists of 13 residues. V was pared by 6 bases and J by 1 base, with 9 bases between. The data derive from a study of response to subunit inactivated influenza vaccine. Study-level results: A suggestion made by the authors is that each seasonal influenza vaccination recruits few new T cells.

The sample here was PBMCs from blood, taken less than 25 months after vaccination. This TCR was sampled from a man between 50 and 75 years old who received an inactivated influenza vaccine. The J gene is TRBJ1-1, the V gene TRBV12-3 or TRBV12-4; D gene unclear. CDR3 sequence reads: CASSRLRNTEAFF. The CDR3 nucleotides are TGTGCCAGCAGCCGACTTCGGAACACTGAAGCTTTCTTT.